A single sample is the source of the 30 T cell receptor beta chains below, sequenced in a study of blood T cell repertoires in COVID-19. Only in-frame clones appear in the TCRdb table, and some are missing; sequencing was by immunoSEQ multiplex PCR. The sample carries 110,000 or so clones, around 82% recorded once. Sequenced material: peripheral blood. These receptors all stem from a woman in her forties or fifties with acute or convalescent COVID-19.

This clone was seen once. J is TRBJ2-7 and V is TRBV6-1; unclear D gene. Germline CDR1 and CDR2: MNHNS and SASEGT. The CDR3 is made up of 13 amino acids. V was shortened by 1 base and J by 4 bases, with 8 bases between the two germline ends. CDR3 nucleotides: TGTGCCAGCAGTGAAGGCCCTAGGTACGAGCAGTACTTC. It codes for CASSEGPRYEQYF.

CDR3 sequence: CASSRQGESYGYTF. The CDR3 nucleotides are TGTGCCAGCTCGAGACAGGGAGAATCCTATGGCTACACCTTC. The chain joins TRBV5-6 to TRBJ1-2; TRBD1 matches at 7 bases. The V gene's germline CDR1 is SGHDT and CDR2 YYEEEE. The V segment lost 7 bases and the J segment 4 bases; nucleotides outside the gene matches: 10. The CDR3 is made up of 14 amino acids.

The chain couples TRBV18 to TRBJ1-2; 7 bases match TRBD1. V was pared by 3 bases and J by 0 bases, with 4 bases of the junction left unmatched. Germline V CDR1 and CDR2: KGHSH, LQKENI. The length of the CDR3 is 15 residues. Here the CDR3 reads CASSPGGQANYGYTF. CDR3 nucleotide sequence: TGTGCCAGCTCACCCGGCGGACAGGCTAACTATGGCTACACCTTC.

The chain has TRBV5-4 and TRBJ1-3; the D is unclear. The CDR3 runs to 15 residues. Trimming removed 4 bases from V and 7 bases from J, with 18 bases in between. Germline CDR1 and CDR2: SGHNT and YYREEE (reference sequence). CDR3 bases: TGTGCCAGCAGCCCTGATAGAGGGTCGAGGAACACCATATATTTT. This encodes CASSPDRGSRNTIYF. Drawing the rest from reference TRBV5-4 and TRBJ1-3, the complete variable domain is ETGVTQSPTHLIKTRGQQVTLRCSSQSGHNTVSWYQQALGQGPQFIFQYYREEENGRGNFPPRFSGLQFPNYSSELNVNALELDDSALYLCASSPDRGSRNTIYFGEGSWLTVV.

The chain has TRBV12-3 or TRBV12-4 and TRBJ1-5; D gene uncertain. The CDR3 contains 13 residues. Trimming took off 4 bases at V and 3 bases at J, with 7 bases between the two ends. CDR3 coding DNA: TGTGCCAGCAGTTACAGATACAATCAGCCCCAGCATTTT. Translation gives CASSYRYNQPQHF.

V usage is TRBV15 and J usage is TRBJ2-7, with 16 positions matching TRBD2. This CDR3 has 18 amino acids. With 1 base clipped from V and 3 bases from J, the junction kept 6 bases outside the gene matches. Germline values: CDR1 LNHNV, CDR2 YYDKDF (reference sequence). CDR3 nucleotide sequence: TGTGCCACCAGCAGAGCCGGGACTAGCGGGGGGGCCTTCTACGAGCAGTACTTC. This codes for CATSRAGTSGGAFYEQYF.

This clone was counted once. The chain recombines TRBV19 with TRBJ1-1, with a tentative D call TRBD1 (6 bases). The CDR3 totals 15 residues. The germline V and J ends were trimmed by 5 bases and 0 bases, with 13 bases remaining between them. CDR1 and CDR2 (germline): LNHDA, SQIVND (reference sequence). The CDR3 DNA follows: TGTGCCAGTAGTCAAGGGGGACCAGTGAACACTGAAGCTTTCTTT. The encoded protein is CASSQGGPVNTEAFF.

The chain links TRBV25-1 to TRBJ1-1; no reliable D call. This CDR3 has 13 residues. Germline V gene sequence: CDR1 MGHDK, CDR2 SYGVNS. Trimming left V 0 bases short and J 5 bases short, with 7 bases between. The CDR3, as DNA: TGTGCCAGCAGTGAATATTGGACTACTGAAGCTTTCTTT. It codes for CASSEYWTTEAFF.

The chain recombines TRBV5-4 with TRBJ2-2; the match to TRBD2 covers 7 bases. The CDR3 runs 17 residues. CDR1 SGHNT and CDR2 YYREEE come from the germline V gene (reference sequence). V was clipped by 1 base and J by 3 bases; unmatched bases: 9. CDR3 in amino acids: CASSLLSAGSYTGELFF. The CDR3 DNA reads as TGTGCCAGCAGCTTGTTGTCAGCGGGGAGTTACACCGGGGAGCTGTTTTTT.

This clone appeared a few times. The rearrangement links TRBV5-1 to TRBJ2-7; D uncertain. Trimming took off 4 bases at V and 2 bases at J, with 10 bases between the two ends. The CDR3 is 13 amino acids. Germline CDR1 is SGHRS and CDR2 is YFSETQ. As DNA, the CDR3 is TGCGCCAGCAGCCTGGACGGAGCCTACGAGCAGTACTTC. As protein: CASSLDGAYEQYF.

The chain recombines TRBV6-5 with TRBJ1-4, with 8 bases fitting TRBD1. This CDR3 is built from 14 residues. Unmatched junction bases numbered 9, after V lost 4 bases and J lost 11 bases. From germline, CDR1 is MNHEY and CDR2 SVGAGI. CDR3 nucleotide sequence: TGTGCCAGCAGTTCGCGAGGACAGGGCGGGAAACTGTTTTTT. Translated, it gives CASSSRGQGGKLFF.

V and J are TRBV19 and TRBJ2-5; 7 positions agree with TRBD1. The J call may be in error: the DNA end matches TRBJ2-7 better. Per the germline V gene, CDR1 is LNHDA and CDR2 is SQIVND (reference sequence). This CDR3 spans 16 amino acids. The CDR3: CASRGEQPTGHYEQYF. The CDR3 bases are TGTGCCAGTAGAGGGGAACAACCGACAGGGCACTACGAGCAGTACTTC.

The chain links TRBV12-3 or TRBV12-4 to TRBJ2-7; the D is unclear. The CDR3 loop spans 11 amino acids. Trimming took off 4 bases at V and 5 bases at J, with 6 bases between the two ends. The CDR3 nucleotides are TGTGCCAGCAGTTGGGCGAACGAGCAGTACTTC. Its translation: CASSWANEQYF.

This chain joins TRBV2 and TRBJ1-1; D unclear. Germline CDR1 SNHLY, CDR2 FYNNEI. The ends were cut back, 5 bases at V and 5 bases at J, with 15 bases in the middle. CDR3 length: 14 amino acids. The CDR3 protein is CASSSARSQTEAFF. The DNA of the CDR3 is TGTGCCAGCAGTAGTGCGAGGTCGCAGACTGAAGCTTTCTTT.

CDR3 region: CASQTGGGTDTQYF. CDR3 in DNA: TGTGCCAGTCAAACGGGGGGGGGCACAGATACGCAGTATTTT. The chain carries TRBV28 and TRBJ2-3, with 8 bases that match TRBD2. V shed 9 bases, J shed 1 base, and the junction held 6 bases outside the gene matches. The CDR3 runs to 14 residues. In germline, CDR1 is MDHEN, CDR2 SYDVKM.

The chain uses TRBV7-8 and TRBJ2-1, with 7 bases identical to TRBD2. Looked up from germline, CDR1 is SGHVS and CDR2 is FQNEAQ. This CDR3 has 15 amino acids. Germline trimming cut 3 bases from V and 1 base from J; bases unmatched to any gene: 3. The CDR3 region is CASSLGRGSYNEQFF. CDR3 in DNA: TGTGCCAGCAGCTTGGGGCGGGGGTCCTACAATGAGCAGTTCTTC.

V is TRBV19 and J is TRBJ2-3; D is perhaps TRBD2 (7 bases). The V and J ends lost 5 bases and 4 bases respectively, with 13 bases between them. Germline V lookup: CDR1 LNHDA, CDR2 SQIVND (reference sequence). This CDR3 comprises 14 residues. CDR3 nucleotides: TGTGCCAGTAGTCCTTGGGAGGGGGCAGATACGCAGTATTTT. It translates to CASSPWEGADTQYF.

The CDR3 here is CASSLAGLASISSYNEQFF. The CDR3 nucleotides read TGCGCCAGCAGCTTGGCGGGACTAGCTTCCATTAGCTCCTACAATGAGCAGTTCTTC. J is TRBJ2-1 and V is TRBV5-1; 9 nucleotides line up with TRBD2. This CDR3 is 19 amino acids long. V was clipped by 0 bases and J by 0 bases; unmatched bases: 10. Per the germline V gene, CDR1 is SGHRS and CDR2 is YFSETQ. Using reference TRBV5-1 and TRBJ2-1 for the parts outside the CDR3, the full variable domain is KAGVTQTPRYLIKTRGQQVTLSCSPISGHRSVSWYQQTPGQGLQFLFEYFSETQRNKGNFPGRFSGRQFSNSRSEMNVSTLELGDSALYLCASSLAGLASISSYNEQFFGPGTRLTVL.

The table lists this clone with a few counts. As DNA, the CDR3 is TGTGCCAGTAGACGGGGACAGGATTTTTCACCCCTCCACTTT. As protein: CASRRGQDFSPLHF. V and J are TRBV19 and TRBJ1-6, with TRBD1 identical over 8 bases. V lost 6 bases to trimming and J lost 9 bases; unmatched junction nucleotides: 7. The CDR3 consists of 14 residues. CDR1 and CDR2 (germline): LNHDA, SQIVND (reference sequence).

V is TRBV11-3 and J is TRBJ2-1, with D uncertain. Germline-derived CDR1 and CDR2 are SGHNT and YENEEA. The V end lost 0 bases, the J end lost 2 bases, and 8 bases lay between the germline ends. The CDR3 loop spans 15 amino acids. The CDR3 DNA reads TGTGCCAGCAGCTTAGATATGGCGGCCTACAATGAGCAGTTCTTC. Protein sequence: CASSLDMAAYNEQFF.

For the CDR3, the DNA is TGCGCCAGCAGCCAAGGTTGGGCCCCGAACACTGAAGCTTTCTTT. It encodes CASSQGWAPNTEAFF. The V and J genes are TRBV4-1 and TRBJ1-1; D unclear. Trimming left V 1 base short and J 1 base short, with 10 bases between. CDR1 and CDR2 from the germline V gene are MGHRA and YSYEKL. The CDR3 covers 15 residues.

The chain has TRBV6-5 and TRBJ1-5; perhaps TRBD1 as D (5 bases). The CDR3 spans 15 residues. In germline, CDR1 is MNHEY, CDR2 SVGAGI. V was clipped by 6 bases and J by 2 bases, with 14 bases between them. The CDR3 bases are TGTGCCAGCAGACCCCAGGGAAAGGGCAATCAGCCCCAGCATTTT. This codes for CASRPQGKGNQPQHF.

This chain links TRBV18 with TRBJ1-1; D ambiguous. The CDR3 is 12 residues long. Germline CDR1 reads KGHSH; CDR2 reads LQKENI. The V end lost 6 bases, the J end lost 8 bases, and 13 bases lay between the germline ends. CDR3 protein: CASSPDLSEAFF. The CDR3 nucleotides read TGTGCCAGCTCGCCCGACTTATCCGAAGCTTTCTTT.

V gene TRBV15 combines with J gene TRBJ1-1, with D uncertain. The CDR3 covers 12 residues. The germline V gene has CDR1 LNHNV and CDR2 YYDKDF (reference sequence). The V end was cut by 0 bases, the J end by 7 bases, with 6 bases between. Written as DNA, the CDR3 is TGTGCCACCAGCAGAGATTCGGGTGAAGCTTTCTTT. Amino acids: CATSRDSGEAFF.

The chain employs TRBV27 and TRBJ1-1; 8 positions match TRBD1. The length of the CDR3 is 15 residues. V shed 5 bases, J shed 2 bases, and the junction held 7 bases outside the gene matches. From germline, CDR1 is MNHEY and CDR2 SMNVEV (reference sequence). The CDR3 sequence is CASSLGTGFNTEAFF. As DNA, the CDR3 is TGTGCCAGCAGTCTCGGGACAGGTTTCAACACTGAAGCTTTCTTT.

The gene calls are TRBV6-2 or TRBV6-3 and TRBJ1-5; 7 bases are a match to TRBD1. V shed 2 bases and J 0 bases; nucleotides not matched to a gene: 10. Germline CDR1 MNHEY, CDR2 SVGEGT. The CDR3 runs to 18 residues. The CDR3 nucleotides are TGTGCCAGCAGTTACGAAAGGGGGCTAATGGGTAGCAATCAGCCCCAGCATTTT. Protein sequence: CASSYERGLMGSNQPQHF.

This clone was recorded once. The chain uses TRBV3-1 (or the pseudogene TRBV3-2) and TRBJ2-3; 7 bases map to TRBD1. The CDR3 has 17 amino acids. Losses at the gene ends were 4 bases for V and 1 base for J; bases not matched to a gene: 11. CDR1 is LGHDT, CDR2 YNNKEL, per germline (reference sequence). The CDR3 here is CASSPFRQGIGTDTQYF. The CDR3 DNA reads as TGTGCCAGCAGCCCGTTCCGACAGGGTATCGGCACAGATACGCAGTATTTT.

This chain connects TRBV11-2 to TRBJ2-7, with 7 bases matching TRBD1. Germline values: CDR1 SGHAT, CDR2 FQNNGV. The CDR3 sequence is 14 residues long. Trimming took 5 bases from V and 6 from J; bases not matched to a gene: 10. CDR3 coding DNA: TGTGCCAGCAGCGAAAACATCTACAGGGGCGAGCAGTACTTC. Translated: CASSENIYRGEQYF.

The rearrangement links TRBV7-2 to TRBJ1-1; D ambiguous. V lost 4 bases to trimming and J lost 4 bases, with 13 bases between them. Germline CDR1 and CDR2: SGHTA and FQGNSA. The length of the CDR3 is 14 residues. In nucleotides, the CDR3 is TGTGCCAGCAGCTACGACGCGGTTGTCACTGAAGCTTTCTTT. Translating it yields CASSYDAVVTEAFF.

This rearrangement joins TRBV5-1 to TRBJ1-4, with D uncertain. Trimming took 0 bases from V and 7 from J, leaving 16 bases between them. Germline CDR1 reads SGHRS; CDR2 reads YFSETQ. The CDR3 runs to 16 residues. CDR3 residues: CASSLELRGLGEKLFF. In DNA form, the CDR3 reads TGCGCCAGCAGCTTGGAGCTAAGAGGGCTTGGTGAAAAACTGTTTTTT.